The 24 T cell receptor beta chains below come from one sample, sequenced in a study of cytomegalovirus exposure and HLA in healthy donors. The primer mix had 60 Vbeta and 13 Jbeta primers. Data came from immunoSEQ multiplex PCR; TCRdb stores just in-frame clones and leaves some out. The sample records approximately 170,000 clones, approximately 70% being singletons. Sequenced: PBMCs. The receptors shown here come from a woman in her 30s in good health and CMV-seropositive.

The chain combines TRBV27 with TRBJ1-2; TRBD1 agrees at 10 bases. The CDR3 is 14 amino acids. Germline CDR1 MNHEY, CDR2 SMNVEV (reference sequence). With 3 bases clipped from V and 4 bases from J, the junction kept 2 bases outside the gene matches. The CDR3 spells CASSLTGGSYGYTF. The CDR3 coding sequence is TGTGCCAGCAGTTTGACAGGGGGCAGCTATGGCTACACCTTC.

This clone appeared a single time. The J gene is TRBJ1-5, the V gene TRBV5-8; D not resolved. Trimming cost V 4 bases and J 6 bases, with 8 bases left between them. The V gene's germline CDR1 is SGHTS and CDR2 YDEGEE. The CDR3 consists of 12 residues. CDR3 in amino acids: CASSNGLQPQHF. CDR3 DNA sequence: TGTGCCAGCAGCAATGGACTTCAGCCCCAGCATTTT.

This clone was seen more than once but under ten times. V usage is TRBV7-2 and J usage is TRBJ1-1; D is uncertain. Looked up from germline, CDR1 is SGHTA and CDR2 is FQGNSA. The CDR3 covers 15 residues. V lost 2 bases, J lost 1 base, and 11 bases lay in between. CDR3 in amino acids: CASSLSRVANTEAFF. The CDR3 coding sequence is TGTGCCAGCAGCTTATCTCGGGTGGCGAACACTGAAGCTTTCTTT.

V is TRBV7-9 and J is TRBJ2-6; 7 nucleotides match TRBD2. The J segment lost 4 bases and the V segment lost 4 bases, leaving 13 bases of the junction unmatched. Germline V CDR1 and CDR2: SEHNR, FQNEAQ (reference sequence). The CDR3 is 18 amino acids. The CDR3 is CASSSLGGSARGANVLTF. CDR3 DNA: TGTGCCAGCAGCTCCCTCGGGGGGTCCGCCAGAGGGGCCAACGTCCTGACTTTC.

A word on this clone: This sample also contains other DNA sequences that code for the same CDR3. The chain employs TRBV19 and TRBJ2-7; 11 nucleotides match TRBD1. The CDR3 runs 13 residues. Germline V gene lookup returns CDR1 LNHDA and CDR2 SQIVND (reference sequence). With V trimmed by 3 bases and J by 6 bases, 1 base remained unmatched. CDR3 in DNA: TGTGCCAGTAGTATCGGGACAGGGGGCGAGCAGTACTTC. Protein sequence: CASSIGTGGEQYF.

CDR3 region: CATSPREGNYGYTF. The DNA for the CDR3 is TGTGCCACCAGCCCCCGTGAGGGTAACTATGGCTACACCTTC. The chain has TRBV15 and TRBJ1-2, with D unclear. The CDR3 totals 14 residues. The germline gives CDR1 LNHNV, CDR2 YYDKDF (reference sequence). Trimming shortened V by 5 bases and J by 1 base, and 11 bases separated the two germline ends.

The V call is TRBV19, the J call TRBJ2-5; D perhaps matches TRBD1 (5 bases). The CDR3 spans 15 residues. Trimming left V 5 bases short and J 2 bases short, with 15 bases between. From germline, CDR1 is LNHDA and CDR2 SQIVND (reference sequence). CDR3 coding DNA: TGTGCCAGTAGTCGGACACAATCCCTTCAAGAGACCCAGTACTTC. Amino acid sequence: CASSRTQSLQETQYF.

This rearrangement joins TRBV5-5 to TRBJ2-2, with a weak D call TRBD1 (6 bases). Germline V gene lookup returns CDR1 SGHKS and CDR2 YYEKEE (reference sequence). Trimming took 3 bases from V and 5 from J, leaving 14 bases between them. CDR3 length: 15 residues. The CDR3: CASSYRAVGTGELFF. CDR3 nucleotides: TGTGCCAGCAGCTACAGGGCGGTGGGAACCGGGGAGCTGTTTTTT.

This chain joins TRBV6-5 and TRBJ2-5; unclear D gene. Germline loops: CDR1 MNHEY, CDR2 SVGAGI. The V gene lost 3 bases and the J gene lost 2 bases, with 7 bases spanning the gap. The CDR3 is 13 residues long. The CDR3 DNA is TGTGCCAGCAGTTATACAGTTCAAGAGACCCAGTACTTC. This sequence encodes CASSYTVQETQYF.

Notes on this clone: At one end, the junction sequence differs from germline, possibly due to a read error. Other nucleotide sequences in the sample specify the same CDR3. The CDR3 here is CASSAGLAVEQYF. CDR3 nucleotide sequence: TGTGCCAGCAGCGCGGGACTAGCGGTCGAGCAGTACTTT. V gene TRBV5-4 combines with J gene TRBJ2-7; 11 positions match TRBD2. Germline CDR1 is SGHNT and CDR2 is YYREEE (reference sequence). The CDR3 extends over 13 amino acids.

The J gene is TRBJ1-3, the V gene TRBV27; possible D gene TRBD1, 6 bases. The CDR3 loop spans 16 amino acids. The germline CDR1 and CDR2 sequences are MNHEY and SMNVEV (reference sequence). The germline V and J ends were trimmed by 0 bases and 2 bases, with 11 bases remaining between them. The CDR3 region is CASSLSRGGAGNTIYF. As DNA, the CDR3 is TGTGCCAGCAGTTTATCCAGGGGCGGTGCTGGAAACACCATATATTTT.

This clone was seen a few times. The chain employs TRBV2 and TRBJ1-1; D remains unclear. Trimming stripped 6 bases from V and 0 bases from J, with 14 bases between. CDR3 length: 15 amino acids. Germline V gene data show CDR1 as SNHLY and CDR2 as FYNNEI. The CDR3 region is CASSFPPRLNTEAFF. The CDR3 DNA reads TGTGCCAGCAGCTTCCCACCCCGGTTGAACACTGAAGCTTTCTTT.

The chain is built from TRBV19 and TRBJ1-5; D perhaps matches TRBD1 (5 bases). This CDR3 comprises 13 residues. The germline V and J ends were trimmed by 4 bases and 6 bases, with 10 bases remaining between them. Germline V gene data show CDR1 as LNHDA and CDR2 as SQIVND (reference sequence). The CDR3 DNA reads TGTGCCAGTAGTACCAAGACAGTTCAGCCCCAGCATTTT. Its translation: CASSTKTVQPQHF.

This chain joins TRBV10-2 and TRBJ2-1; TRBD2 is a possible D gene (5 bases). V lost 5 bases, J lost 1 base, and 9 bases lay in between. CDR3 length: 14 amino acids. Germline lookup yields CDR1 WSHSY and CDR2 SAAADI. The CDR3 sequence is CASSTRLSYNEQFF. Written as DNA, the CDR3 is TGCGCCAGCAGTACCCGACTATCCTACAATGAGCAGTTCTTC.

This chain links TRBV7-9 with TRBJ2-7; 7 positions agree with TRBD1. This CDR3 is 12 amino acids long. Germline CDR1 SEHNR, CDR2 FQNEAQ (reference sequence). V shed 1 base, J shed 9 bases, and the junction held 3 bases outside the gene matches. CDR3 in amino acids: CASSLDRTGQYF. The DNA for the CDR3 is TGTGCCAGCAGCTTAGACAGGACAGGGCAGTACTTC.

The CDR3 reads CASSLVLSRPDNEQFF. The CDR3 nucleotides are TGTGCCAGCAGCTTAGTTTTGTCCAGGCCTGACAATGAGCAGTTCTTC. V usage is TRBV11-2 and J usage is TRBJ2-1; D uncertain. CDR1 is SGHAT and CDR2 is FQNNGV in the germline V gene. This CDR3 is 16 amino acids long. V lost 1 base, J lost 5 bases, and 15 bases lay in between.

J is TRBJ2-7 and V is TRBV27; 11 nucleotides align to TRBD1. The CDR3 contains 15 residues. V gave up 5 bases and J gave up 4 bases; unmatched junction bases: 7. Germline loops: CDR1 MNHEY, CDR2 SMNVEV (reference sequence). Here the CDR3 DNA reads TGTGCCAGCAGTCCGTGGACAGGGGGCGTATACGAGCAGTACTTC. It encodes CASSPWTGGVYEQYF.

The chain is built from TRBV9 and TRBJ1-5, with TRBD1 identical over 8 bases. Germline CDR1 and CDR2: SGDLS and YYNGEE. There are 15 residues in the CDR3. Trimming removed 4 bases from V and 3 bases from J; junction bases left unmatched: 6. The CDR3, as DNA: TGTGCCAGCAGCTCCGGGACAGGATACAATCAGCCCCAGCATTTT. Translating gives CASSSGTGYNQPQHF.

This chain uses TRBV28 with TRBJ2-6; 12 bases match TRBD1. Germline V gives CDR1 MDHEN, CDR2 SYDVKM. This CDR3 has 19 residues. With 4 bases clipped from V and 4 bases from J, the junction kept 11 bases outside the gene matches. Here the CDR3 reads CASSSPPRDRGPGANVLTF. The CDR3 nucleotides read TGTGCCAGCAGTTCCCCCCCCCGGGACAGGGGGCCAGGGGCCAACGTCCTGACTTTC.

CDR3 in DNA: TGTGCCAGCAGTCTATCGGGACAGGGTCTCTACAATGAGCAGTTCTTC. It is translated as CASSLSGQGLYNEQFF. The rearrangement uses TRBV28 and TRBJ2-1, with TRBD1 matching over 9 bases. Germline CDR1 MDHEN, CDR2 SYDVKM. The J segment lost 3 bases and the V segment lost 5 bases, leaving 8 bases of the junction unmatched. The CDR3 spans 16 residues.

The genes are TRBV19 and TRBJ2-3, with D perhaps TRBD1 (6 bases). Germline V CDR1 and CDR2: LNHDA, SQIVND (reference sequence). Trimming stripped 9 bases from V and 2 bases from J, with 15 bases between. The CDR3 totals 14 residues. In DNA, the CDR3 is TGTGCCAGCGACCAGGGACAAAACACAGATACGCAGTATTTT. Translated, it gives CASDQGQNTDTQYF.

In this sample, this clone turned up a few times. The rearrangement uses TRBV27 and TRBJ2-1; 8 nucleotides agree with TRBD1. Germline CDR1 reads MNHEY; CDR2 reads SMNVEV (reference sequence). The length of the CDR3 is 14 residues. V shed 4 bases and J 10 bases; nucleotides not matched to a gene: 9. The CDR3 here is CASSYRTGLGEQFF. CDR3 coding DNA: TGTGCCAGCAGTTACAGGACAGGGTTAGGAGAGCAGTTCTTC.

The chain carries TRBV28 and TRBJ2-5; a possible D gene is TRBD2 (6 bases). V was clipped by 6 bases and J by 4 bases, with 18 bases between them. Germline V gene data show CDR1 as MDHEN and CDR2 as SYDVKM. The CDR3 loop spans 15 amino acids. The CDR3 protein is CASRPIREIPETQYF. CDR3 nucleotides: TGTGCCAGCAGACCCATACGGGAGATCCCAGAGACCCAGTACTTC.

V and J are TRBV19 and TRBJ2-2, with 12 nucleotides matching TRBD2. The CDR3 length is 17 residues. From germline, CDR1 is LNHDA and CDR2 SQIVND (reference sequence). The junction had 6 bases not matched to a gene; V was cut back by 4 bases and J by 3 bases. The chain's CDR3 is CASSRLAGDVDTGELFF. The CDR3 nucleotides read TGTGCCAGTAGTAGACTAGCGGGAGATGTAGACACCGGGGAGCTGTTTTTT.